The TCR beta chain described here comes from a study of T cell repertoires in cytomegalovirus infection. In the study overall: TCR beta signatures that were public indicated CMV infection and matching HLA type.

A word on this clonotype: Antigen unknown.

Findings and caveats of the study: Identification of carriers of CMV plus the relevant HLA was performed using cumulative public TCR beta family frequency. HLA-C-restricted TCR beta clonotypes specific for CMV led the ex vivo response.

The CDR3 runs to 14 residues. Germline assignment: CDR1 LNHDA and CDR2 SQIVND (reference sequence). Trimming removed 8 bases from V and 5 bases from J, with 17 bases in between. Each CDR3 protein gets one entry after TCRdb re-called the reads with MiXCR. The repertoire has 150,000 or so distinct CDR3 sequences, roughly a quarter of them found once; the top ten carry roughly 11%. The receptor's source is a human donor in good health (CMV status not recorded). Some clones in this sample may be carry-over from other donors' samples. The sequenced sample consisted of PBMCs. This rearrangement joins TRBV19 to TRBJ2-3, with D unclear. The CDR3 sequence is CASSLGTLRDTQYF. CDR3 bases: TGTGCCAGTTCCTTGGGAACTCTCAGAGATACGCAGTATTTT.